The clone carrying this T cell receptor beta chain was counted at least ten times. The antigen is undetermined. Using its own MiXCR run on the reads, TCRdb lists one record per CDR3 protein. This table has some 120,000 distinct CDR3 sequences, 10% appearing once. This sample was taken from a study of T cell repertoires in cytomegalovirus infection. The overall study: The public TCR beta signatures pointed to both CMV infection and matching HLA type. The study's findings and limits: Public TCR beta family frequency separated CMV-and-HLA carriers, including in an independent cohort. Across the ex vivo response, the dominant clonotypes were HLA-C-restricted CMV-specific TCR beta clonotypes.

From germline, CDR1 is LNHDA and CDR2 SQIVND (reference sequence). With 4 bases clipped from V and 0 bases from J, the junction kept 11 bases outside the gene matches. CDR3 length equals 19 residues. The sequencing input was PBMCs, sequenced either directly or after in vitro stimulation (not recorded which). The receptor was isolated from a human donor in good health (CMV status not recorded). Some clones in this sample may be carry-over from other donors' samples. V usage is TRBV19 and J usage is TRBJ2-5; TRBD2 aligns across 13 bases. CDR3 loop: CASSKIMGLAGPHQETQYF. The CDR3 DNA is TGTGCCAGTAGTAAGATCATGGGACTAGCGGGGCCTCACCAAGAGACCCAGTACTTC.